Below are 21 T cell receptor beta chains sequenced from a single sample in a study of blood T cell repertoires in COVID-19. TCRdb's copy holds only in-frame clones and misses some; the assay was immunoSEQ multiplex PCR. The data hold just under 150,000 clones, with around nine tenths observed a single time. Sequenced sample: peripheral blood. The receptors here all came from a woman aged 45-60 years with active or convalescent COVID-19.

A few counts support this clone. The chain joins TRBV10-3 to TRBJ1-5; tentatively, D is TRBD1 (6 bases). Trimming stripped 7 bases from V and 0 bases from J, with 7 bases between. The CDR3 loop spans 13 amino acids. Germline lookup yields CDR1 ENHRY and CDR2 SYGVKD. The CDR3 region has the DNA TGTGCCATCAACAGGGATAGCAATCAGCCCCAGCATTTT. Translating it yields CAINRDSNQPQHF.

The V and J genes are TRBV23-1 and TRBJ1-1; D ambiguous. TRBV23-1 has ORF status, its function being uncertain. Trimming took 2 bases from V and 2 from J, leaving 9 bases between them. The CDR3 consists of 14 residues. CDR3 sequence (DNA): TGCGCCAGCAGTCAACCCCAGGTTAACACTGAAGCTTTCTTT. Amino acid sequence: CASSQPQVNTEAFF.

In nucleotides, the CDR3 is TGTGCCAGCAGCGTAATCAGGGACGGGGAGCTGTTTTTT. The encoded protein is CASSVIRDGELFF. The J gene is TRBJ2-2, the V gene TRBV9; D perhaps matches TRBD1 (5 bases). With 1 base removed from V and 7 bases from J, the gap between germline ends came to 8 bases. CDR1 is SGDLS, CDR2 YYNGEE, per germline. CDR3 length: 13 residues. Full variable domain (missing parts from reference TRBV9 and TRBJ2-2): DSGVTQTPKHLITATGQRVTLRCSPRSGDLSVYWYQQSLDQGLQFLIQYYNGEERAKGNILERFSAQQFPDLHSELNLSSLELGDSALYFCASSVIRDGELFFGEGSRLTVL.

The chain recombines TRBV29-1 with TRBJ1-1; D might be TRBD1 (5 bases). Between the trimmed V and J ends, which lost 6 bases and 11 bases, there was a span of 16 bases. This CDR3 has 11 residues. Germline-derived CDR1 and CDR2 are SQVTM and ANQGSEA. The CDR3 spells CSVVGSGVAFF. CDR3 in DNA: TGCAGCGTGGTTGGATCGGGGGTTGCTTTCTTT.

This chain connects TRBV18 to TRBJ2-1; TRBD2 aligns across 12 bases. In germline, CDR1 is KGHSH, CDR2 LQKENI. Trimming cost V 3 bases and J 5 bases; bases outside gene matches: 8. This CDR3 spans 17 amino acids. CDR3 coding DNA: TGTGCCAGCTCACCCGTTGATACTAGCGGGGGGAACAATGAGCAGTTCTTC. This gives the protein CASSPVDTSGGNNEQFF.

The chain is built from TRBV3-1 (or the pseudogene TRBV3-2) and TRBJ1-2, with D uncertain. Germline V gene data show CDR1 as LGHDT and CDR2 as YNNKEL (reference sequence). The germline V and J ends were trimmed by 0 bases and 8 bases, with 13 bases remaining between them. The CDR3 length is 14 residues. The CDR3 sequence: CASSQEGRRLGYTF. The CDR3 DNA reads as TGTGCCAGCAGCCAAGAGGGGAGACGGCTGGGCTACACCTTC.

A few counts support this clone. This chain connects TRBV7-2 to TRBJ1-5; weak D call: TRBD1 (6 bases). Trimming cost V 2 bases and J 6 bases, with 8 bases left between them. This CDR3 spans 13 amino acids. Germline V gene data show CDR1 as SGHTA and CDR2 as FQGNSA. CDR3 sequence reads: CASSLSRGQPQHF. The CDR3 DNA is TGTGCCAGCAGCTTAAGCAGGGGTCAGCCCCAGCATTTT.

The chain employs TRBV18 and TRBJ1-3; tentatively, D is TRBD1 (5 bases). V gave up 7 bases and J gave up 4 bases, with 14 bases separating them. This CDR3 region has 14 residues. Germline V gives CDR1 KGHSH, CDR2 LQKENI. The CDR3 region is CASLRSAGGNTIYF. The DNA for the CDR3 is TGTGCCAGCTTACGCTCGGCAGGGGGAAACACCATATATTTT.

The chain has TRBV27 and TRBJ2-3; D not resolved. Deletions cut 6 bases from V and 2 bases from J, with 15 bases between. Looked up from germline, CDR1 is MNHEY and CDR2 is SMNVEV (reference sequence). The CDR3 spans 15 residues. The DNA of the CDR3 is TGTGCCAGCAGACTGACTCCGAGGCACACAGATACGCAGTATTTT. Its translation is CASRLTPRHTDTQYF.

The chain is built from TRBV5-5 and TRBJ1-2, with 9 bases matching TRBD1. Germline loops: CDR1 SGHKS, CDR2 YYEKEE (reference sequence). The CDR3 extends over 14 amino acids. V lost 0 bases to trimming and J lost 6 bases; unmatched junction nucleotides: 3. The CDR3 DNA reads TGTGCCAGCAGCTTGGCCGGGACAGGGAATGGCTACACCTTC. Translation gives CASSLAGTGNGYTF.

This chain links TRBV30 with TRBJ2-2, with D hard to call. This CDR3 is 12 amino acids long. V was trimmed by 4 bases and J by 0 bases, leaving 3 bases between them. Germline lookup yields CDR1 GTSNPN and CDR2 SVGIG (reference sequence). The CDR3 protein is CAWTANTGELFF. CDR3 in DNA: TGTGCCTGGACAGCGAACACCGGGGAGCTGTTTTTT.

The gene calls are TRBV5-1 and TRBJ2-1; 9 bases line up with TRBD1. In germline, CDR1 is SGHRS, CDR2 YFSETQ. The CDR3 is 17 amino acids. The V gene end was trimmed by 4 bases and the J gene end by 10 bases; junction bases not matched to a gene: 18. Written as DNA, the CDR3 is TGCGCCAGCAGCGTATCAATTTTTACCACAGGGGGCGAGGAGCAGTTCTTC. Its translation is CASSVSIFTTGGEEQFF.

The chain has TRBV5-6 and TRBJ2-2, with TRBD1 matching over 7 bases. In germline, CDR1 is SGHDT, CDR2 YYEEEE. This CDR3 is built from 16 residues. V was pared by 2 bases and J by 2 bases, with 6 bases of the junction left unmatched. The DNA of the CDR3 is TGTGCCAGCAGCTTCCGGGAAGGGGGCAACACCGGGGAGCTGTTTTTT. Translating gives CASSFREGGNTGELFF.

This sequence joins TRBV7-8 and TRBJ1-2; a weak D match, TRBD1 (5 bases). The CDR3 contains 20 residues. The germline gives CDR1 SGHVS, CDR2 FQNEAQ. The V gene lost 5 bases and the J gene lost 4 bases, with 32 bases spanning the gap. CDR3 sequence: CASSQAYAILRKGRVYGYTF. The CDR3 DNA reads as TGTGCCAGCAGCCAAGCATATGCGATTCTCCGGAAGGGGCGTGTCTATGGCTACACCTTC.

The genes are TRBV4-3 and TRBJ1-1, with D perhaps TRBD1 (6 bases). V dropped 5 bases and J dropped 4 bases, with 17 bases sitting between them. The CDR3 is 15 residues long. Germline loops: CDR1 LGHNA, CDR2 YSLEER. CDR3 DNA sequence: TGCGCCAGCAGCTACCTTTCACAGGGCGGCACTGAAGCTTTCTTT. It yields the protein CASSYLSQGGTEAFF.

In this sample, this clone turned up a few times. V and J are TRBV27 and TRBJ2-3, with TRBD2 identical over 12 bases. This CDR3 comprises 16 residues. CDR1 and CDR2 (germline): MNHEY, SMNVEV (reference sequence). V was pared by 0 bases and J by 4 bases, with 2 bases of the junction left unmatched. The DNA for the CDR3 is TGTGCCAGCAGTTTATCTGCTAGCGGGGGGGCAGATACGCAGTATTTT. Translating gives CASSLSASGGADTQYF.

This chain connects TRBV4-2 to TRBJ2-1, with D possibly TRBD2 on 6 matching bases. V was shortened by 1 base and J by 2 bases, with 12 bases between the two germline ends. Per the germline V gene, CDR1 is LGHNA and CDR2 is YNFKEQ. The CDR3 contains 16 residues. The CDR3 reads CASSQGSGGTYNEQFF. CDR3 DNA sequence: TGTGCCAGCAGCCAAGGTAGCGGTGGGACCTACAATGAGCAGTTCTTC.

In its sample, this clone was seen once. The rearrangement joins TRBV5-6 to TRBJ1-1; D may be TRBD1 (5 bases). The germline V gene encodes CDR1 SGHDT and CDR2 YYEEEE. Trimming took off 2 bases at V and 2 bases at J, with 10 bases between the two ends. The CDR3 has 14 residues. CDR3 in DNA: TGTGCCAGCAGCTTAAAGACAGCAAACACTGAAGCTTTCTTT. Its translation: CASSLKTANTEAFF.

This clone was seen only a few times. The genes are TRBV12-3 or TRBV12-4 and TRBJ2-1; 8 bases are shared with TRBD2. This CDR3 spans 13 amino acids. The V gene end was trimmed by 7 bases and the J gene end by 12 bases; junction bases not matched to a gene: 11. The CDR3 reads CASTISGTRRQFF. In DNA, the CDR3 is TGTGCCAGCACCATAAGCGGGACTAGGCGGCAGTTCTTC.

The J gene is TRBJ1-1, the V gene TRBV6-2 or TRBV6-3, with a possible D match to TRBD1 (5 bases). Between the trimmed V and J ends, which lost 6 bases and 2 bases, there was a span of 13 bases. This CDR3 contains 14 residues. Looked up from germline, CDR1 is MNHEY and CDR2 is SVGEGT. The CDR3 here is CASSNQGSNTEAFF. CDR3 sequence (DNA): TGTGCCAGCAGCAATCAGGGTAGTAACACTGAAGCTTTCTTT.

The rearrangement uses TRBV7-2 and TRBJ1-1; 8 bases are a match to TRBD1. The germline gives CDR1 SGHTA, CDR2 FQGNSA. CDR3 length: 14 amino acids. V shed 1 base, J shed 10 bases, and the junction held 8 bases outside the gene matches. The CDR3 bases are TGTGCCAGCAGCTTAGGGACAGGGATAAAGCGAGCTTTCTTT. It yields the protein CASSLGTGIKRAFF.